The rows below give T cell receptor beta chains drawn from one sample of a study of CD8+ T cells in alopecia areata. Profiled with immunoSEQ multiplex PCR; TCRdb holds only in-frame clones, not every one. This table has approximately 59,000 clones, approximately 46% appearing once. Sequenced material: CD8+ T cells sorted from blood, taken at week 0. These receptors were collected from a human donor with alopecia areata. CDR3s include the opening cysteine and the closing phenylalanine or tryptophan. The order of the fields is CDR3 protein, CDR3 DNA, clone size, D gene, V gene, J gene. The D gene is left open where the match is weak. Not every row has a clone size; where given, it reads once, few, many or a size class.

CDR3aa: CASSLETSGPHYNEQFF
CDR3nt: TGTGCCAGCAGTTTAGAGACTAGCGGGCCCCATTACAATGAGCAGTTCTTC
abundance: .
d_gene: TRBD2
v_gene: TRBV28
j_gene: TRBJ2-1

CDR3aa: CSVWWSADYTDTQYF
CDR3nt: TGCAGCGTTTGGTGGAGTGCAGACTACACAGATACGCAGTATTTT
abundance: few
d_gene: .
v_gene: TRBV29-1
j_gene: TRBJ2-3

CDR3aa: CASNGFSYNEQFF
CDR3nt: TGTGCCAGCAACGGGTTCTCCTACAATGAGCAGTTCTTC
abundance: .
d_gene: .
v_gene: TRBV11-2
j_gene: TRBJ2-1

CDR3aa: CSVIEPEPNTGELFF
CDR3nt: TGCAGCGTTATTGAGCCCGAACCGAACACCGGGGAGCTGTTTTTT
abundance: few
d_gene: .
v_gene: TRBV29-1
j_gene: TRBJ2-2

CDR3aa: CASIGTSRGEQYF
CDR3nt: TGTGCCAGCATAGGGACTAGTCGAGGCGAGCAGTACTTC
abundance: .
d_gene: TRBD2
v_gene: TRBV6-6
j_gene: TRBJ2-7

CDR3aa: CASSRTNEQFF
CDR3nt: TGTGCCAGCAGCCGGACTAATGAGCAGTTCTTC
abundance: many
d_gene: .
v_gene: TRBV11-1
j_gene: TRBJ2-1

CDR3aa: CASSGPGYEQYF
CDR3nt: TGTGCCAGCAGTGGGCCGGGCTACGAGCAGTACTTC
abundance: .
d_gene: .
v_gene: TRBV28
j_gene: TRBJ2-7

CDR3aa: CASSPPQPLEAFF
CDR3nt: TGTGCCAGCAGTCCTCCCCAGCCGCTTGAAGCTTTCTTT
abundance: once
d_gene: .
v_gene: TRBV27
j_gene: TRBJ1-1

CDR3aa: CASPVLHTQYF
CDR3nt: TGTGCCAGCCCCGTCCTACATACGCAGTATTTT
abundance: .
d_gene: .
v_gene: TRBV21-1
j_gene: TRBJ2-3

CDR3aa: CASSQEGGDSGTGELFF
CDR3nt: TGTGCCAGCAGCCAGGAAGGTGGTGACAGTGGGACCGGGGAGCTGTTTTTT
abundance: medium-sized
d_gene: .
v_gene: TRBV14
j_gene: TRBJ2-2

CDR3aa: CASSLDYGYTF
CDR3nt: TGTGCCAGCAGTTTAGACTATGGCTACACCTTC
abundance: .
d_gene: .
v_gene: TRBV27
j_gene: TRBJ1-2

CDR3aa: CASSPSPGVDEQFF
CDR3nt: TGCGCCAGCAGCCCCTCTCCGGGGGTCGATGAGCAGTTCTTC
abundance: few
d_gene: .
v_gene: TRBV4-1
j_gene: TRBJ2-1

CDR3aa: CASSEGGKAYEQYF
CDR3nt: TGTGCCAGCAGTGAAGGGGGCAAGGCCTACGAGCAGTACTTC
abundance: .
d_gene: .
v_gene: TRBV2
j_gene: TRBJ2-7

CDR3aa: CASSVGGTGELFF
CDR3nt: TGTGCCAGCAGCGTAGGGGGCACCGGGGAGCTGTTTTTT
abundance: .
d_gene: .
v_gene: TRBV9
j_gene: TRBJ2-2

CDR3aa: CASSVVGAGGRRFF
CDR3nt: TGTGCCAGCAGCGTAGTAGGGGCTGGGGGGCGGCGGTTCTTC
abundance: .
d_gene: .
v_gene: TRBV9
j_gene: TRBJ2-1

CDR3aa: CASSAGDSWWTEAFF
CDR3nt: TGTGCCAGCAGCGCCGGGGACAGTTGGTGGACTGAAGCTTTCTTT
abundance: .
d_gene: TRBD1
v_gene: TRBV9
j_gene: TRBJ1-1

CDR3aa: CASSLAAGERPQHF
CDR3nt: TGTGCCAGCAGCTTGGCGGCAGGGGAGAGGCCCCAGCATTTT
abundance: few
d_gene: .
v_gene: TRBV5-6
j_gene: TRBJ1-5

CDR3aa: CASSTTGLAGISYEQYF
CDR3nt: TGTGCCAGCAGTACCACGGGACTAGCGGGGATATCCTACGAGCAGTACTTC
abundance: .
d_gene: TRBD2
v_gene: TRBV27
j_gene: TRBJ2-7

CDR3aa: CASSSQGSGANVLTF
CDR3nt: TGTGCCAGCAGTTCCCAGGGATCTGGGGCCAACGTCCTGACTTTC
abundance: few
d_gene: .
v_gene: TRBV6-1
j_gene: TRBJ2-6

CDR3aa: CASKPLGLAGGNEQFF
CDR3nt: TGTGCCAGCAAACCCCTTGGACTAGCGGGAGGCAATGAGCAGTTCTTC
abundance: few
d_gene: TRBD2
v_gene: TRBV4-2
j_gene: TRBJ2-1

CDR3aa: CASSYSIQSNYGYTF
CDR3nt: TGTGCCAGCAGTTACTCGATTCAGTCGAACTATGGCTACACCTTC
abundance: .
d_gene: .
v_gene: TRBV6-5
j_gene: TRBJ1-2

CDR3aa: CASSQAGETYEQYF
CDR3nt: TGCGCCAGCAGCCAAGCGGGGGAAACATACGAGCAGTACTTC
abundance: .
d_gene: .
v_gene: TRBV4-1
j_gene: TRBJ2-7

CDR3aa: CASSEWRSEETQYF
CDR3nt: TGTGCCAGCAGTGAGTGGCGGTCCGAGGAGACCCAGTACTTC
abundance: .
d_gene: .
v_gene: TRBV2
j_gene: TRBJ2-5

CDR3aa: CASSATGTNDNEQFF
CDR3nt: TGTGCCAGCAGTGCCACCGGGACAAATGACAATGAGCAGTTCTTC
abundance: once
d_gene: .
v_gene: TRBV2
j_gene: TRBJ2-1

CDR3aa: CASSLQGAAHGYTF
CDR3nt: TGTGCCAGCAGTTTACAAGGGGCTGCCCATGGCTACACCTTC
abundance: .
d_gene: .
v_gene: TRBV27
j_gene: TRBJ1-2

CDR3aa: CAVEPHPEDTGELFF
CDR3nt: TGTGCCGTCGAGCCACACCCGGAGGACACCGGGGAGCTGTTTTTT
abundance: few
d_gene: .
v_gene: TRBV6-5
j_gene: TRBJ2-2

CDR3aa: CASRGGLQPQHF
CDR3nt: TGTGCCAGTAGGGGGGGGCTCCAGCCCCAGCATTTT
abundance: medium-sized
d_gene: .
v_gene: TRBV19
j_gene: TRBJ1-5

CDR3aa: CASSETDRANYGYTF
CDR3nt: TGTGCCAGCAGCGAGACGGACAGAGCTAACTATGGCTACACCTTC
abundance: .
d_gene: .
v_gene: TRBV9
j_gene: TRBJ1-2

CDR3aa: CASSPYDWEAGLQYF
CDR3nt: TGTGCCAGCAGCCCATACGATTGGGAGGCAGGGCTTCAGTACTTC
abundance: .
d_gene: .
v_gene: TRBV11-2
j_gene: TRBJ2-4

CDR3aa: CASSTGGSSYEQYF
CDR3nt: TGTGCCAGCAGCACCGGGGGGTCCTCCTACGAGCAGTACTTC
abundance: .
d_gene: TRBD2
v_gene: TRBV11-2
j_gene: TRBJ2-7

CDR3aa: CASSDWTSGGPNTGELFF
CDR3nt: TGTGCCAGCAGCGACTGGACTAGCGGGGGACCGAACACCGGGGAGCTGTTTTTT
abundance: few
d_gene: TRBD2
v_gene: TRBV7-9
j_gene: TRBJ2-2

CDR3aa: CASSIDDQGEAFF
CDR3nt: TGTGCCAGTAGTATAGATGACCAGGGGGAAGCTTTCTTT
abundance: few
d_gene: .
v_gene: TRBV19
j_gene: TRBJ1-1

CDR3aa: CASKENGPYEQYF
CDR3nt: TGTGCCAGCAAGGAGAATGGTCCCTACGAGCAGTACTTC
abundance: .
d_gene: .
v_gene: TRBV14
j_gene: TRBJ2-7

CDR3aa: CASSHPGQGSSYEQYF
CDR3nt: TGTGCCAGCAGCCACCCTGGACAGGGAAGCTCCTACGAGCAGTACTTC
abundance: few
d_gene: TRBD1
v_gene: TRBV7-9
j_gene: TRBJ2-7

CDR3aa: CASSQSGRTYNEQFF
CDR3nt: TGTGCCAGCAGTCAAAGCGGGAGGACCTACAATGAGCAGTTCTTC
abundance: few
d_gene: TRBD2
v_gene: TRBV7-9
j_gene: TRBJ2-1

CDR3aa: CASSLIAGGPFDNEQFF
CDR3nt: TGCGCCAGCAGCTTAATAGCGGGAGGGCCCTTCGACAATGAGCAGTTCTTC
abundance: few
d_gene: TRBD2
v_gene: TRBV5-1
j_gene: TRBJ2-1

CDR3aa: CASSESTGTSAYEQYF
CDR3nt: TGTGCCAGCAGTGAATCAACCGGGACTAGCGCTTACGAGCAGTACTTC
abundance: .
d_gene: TRBD2
v_gene: TRBV6-1
j_gene: TRBJ2-7

CDR3aa: CASSPRDKGYTDTQYF
CDR3nt: TGTGCCAGCAGCCCTAGGGACAAAGGTTACACAGATACGCAGTATTTT
abundance: .
d_gene: .
v_gene: TRBV7-8
j_gene: TRBJ2-3

CDR3aa: CASMEGPTTFF
CDR3nt: TGTGCCAGCATGGAGGGTCCTACGACTTTCTTT
abundance: .
d_gene: .
v_gene: TRBV28
j_gene: TRBJ1-1

CDR3aa: CASSHRGSLELSYEQYF
CDR3nt: TGCGCCAGCAGCCACCGAGGGTCCCTAGAACTCTCCTACGAGCAGTACTTC
abundance: .
d_gene: .
v_gene: TRBV4-1
j_gene: TRBJ2-7

CDR3aa: CASSLDRGSYNEQFF
CDR3nt: TGCGCCAGCAGCTTGGACAGGGGCTCCTACAATGAGCAGTTCTTC
abundance: .
d_gene: TRBD1
v_gene: TRBV5-1
j_gene: TRBJ2-1

CDR3aa: CSVVDRGLDGYTF
CDR3nt: TGCAGCGTCGTAGACAGGGGGCTGGATGGCTACACCTTC
abundance: few
d_gene: TRBD1
v_gene: TRBV29-1
j_gene: TRBJ1-2

CDR3aa: CSVGDGNEKLFF
CDR3nt: TGCAGCGTTGGGGACGGTAATGAAAAACTGTTTTTT
abundance: few
d_gene: .
v_gene: TRBV29-1
j_gene: TRBJ1-4

CDR3aa: CASSQDRDQGAYEQYF
CDR3nt: TGCGCCAGCAGCCAAGATCGGGACCAGGGGGCCTACGAGCAGTACTTC
abundance: .
d_gene: TRBD1
v_gene: TRBV4-1
j_gene: TRBJ2-7

CDR3aa: CASSQGLAPYNEQFF
CDR3nt: TGCGCCAGCAGCCAAGGACTAGCCCCCTACAATGAGCAGTTCTTC
abundance: many
d_gene: TRBD2
v_gene: TRBV7-9
j_gene: TRBJ2-1

CDR3aa: CASSVADHEQYF
CDR3nt: TGTGCCAGCAGCGTAGCTGACCACGAGCAGTACTTC
abundance: few
d_gene: .
v_gene: TRBV9
j_gene: TRBJ2-7

CDR3aa: CASSLFQGGDEQYF
CDR3nt: TGTGCCAGCAGTTTATTCCAGGGGGGGGACGAGCAGTACTTC
abundance: .
d_gene: .
v_gene: TRBV27
j_gene: TRBJ2-7

CDR3aa: CASSQPGAYEQYF
CDR3nt: TGTGCCAGCAGTCAGCCAGGGGCATACGAGCAGTACTTC
abundance: medium-sized
d_gene: .
v_gene: TRBV27
j_gene: TRBJ2-7

CDR3aa: CASSQDSGRALPAAQYF
CDR3nt: TGTGCCAGCAGCCAAGATTCGGGGCGGGCCCTGCCGGCGGCCCAGTACTTC
abundance: .
d_gene: .
v_gene: TRBV4-2
j_gene: TRBJ2-5

CDR3aa: CASCTGSGELFF
CDR3nt: TGTGCCAGCTGTACGGGCTCCGGGGAGCTGTTTTTT
abundance: .
d_gene: .
v_gene: TRBV2
j_gene: TRBJ2-2